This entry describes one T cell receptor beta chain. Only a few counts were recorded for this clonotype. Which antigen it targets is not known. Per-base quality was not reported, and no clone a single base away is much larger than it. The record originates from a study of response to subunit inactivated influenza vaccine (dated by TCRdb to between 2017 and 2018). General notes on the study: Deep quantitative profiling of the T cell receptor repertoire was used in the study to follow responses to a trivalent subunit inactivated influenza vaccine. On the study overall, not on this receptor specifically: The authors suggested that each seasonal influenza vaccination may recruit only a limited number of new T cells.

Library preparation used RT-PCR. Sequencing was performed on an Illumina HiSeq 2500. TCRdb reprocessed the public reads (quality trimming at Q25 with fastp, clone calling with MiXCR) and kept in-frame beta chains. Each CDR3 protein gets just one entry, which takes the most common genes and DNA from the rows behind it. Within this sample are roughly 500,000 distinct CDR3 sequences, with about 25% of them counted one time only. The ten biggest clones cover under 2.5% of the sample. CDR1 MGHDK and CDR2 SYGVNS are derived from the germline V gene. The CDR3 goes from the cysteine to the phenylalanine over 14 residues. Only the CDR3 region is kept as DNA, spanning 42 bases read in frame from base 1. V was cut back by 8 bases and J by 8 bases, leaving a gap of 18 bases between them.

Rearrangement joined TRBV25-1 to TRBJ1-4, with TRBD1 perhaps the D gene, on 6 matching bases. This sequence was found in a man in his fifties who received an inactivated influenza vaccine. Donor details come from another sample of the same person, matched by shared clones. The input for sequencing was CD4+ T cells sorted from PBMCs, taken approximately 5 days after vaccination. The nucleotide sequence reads TGTGCCAGCTCCGAGTTGGGGGCTGGGGAAAAACTGTTTTTT. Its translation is CASSELGAGEKLFF. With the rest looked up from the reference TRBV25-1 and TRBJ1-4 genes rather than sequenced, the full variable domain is EADIYQTPRYLVIGTGKKITLECSQTMGHDKMYWYQQDPGMELHLIHYSYGVNSTEKGDLSSESTVSRIRTEHFPLTLESARPSHTSQYLCASSELGAGEKLFFGSGTQLSVL.